This TCR beta chain was sequenced during a study of T cells after yellow fever vaccination. Study information: The SMART-Seq v4 Ultra Low Input method served to prepare the low-cell-number fractions.

This clonotype was seen more than once but under ten times. V shed 7 bases, J shed 0 bases, and the junction held 6 bases outside the gene matches. CDR3 length: 14 residues. Germline CDR1 reads MNHEY; CDR2 reads SVGEGT. Each CDR3 protein is one row after TCRdb ran MiXCR on the 5' RACE reads. The sample lists some 54,000 distinct CDR3 sequences, 5% to 8.5% seen once, with 20% to 25% in the top ten. General observations from the study: Most clones from primary vaccination resurfaced after the booster (around 97% CD4, around 90% CD8). Clonotypes appearing in both CD4 and CD8 compartments existed, and their share was small. A weaker secondary response peaked on day 5, the primary on day 15.

The specimen comprised CD8+ T cells not binding an NS4B(214-222) dextramer, sorted from PBMCs, sampled more than 35 days after the first yellow fever vaccination. The chain has TRBV6-2 or TRBV6-3 and TRBJ2-7, with 7 bases identical to TRBD1. The sequence was obtained from a young man who received the YFV17D yellow fever vaccine. This CDR3 is CASNSQGSSYEQYV. The CDR3 DNA reads as TGTGCCAGCAATTCACAGGGGAGCTCCTACGAGCAGTACGTC.